The 14 T cell receptor beta chains given below trace back to one sample, sequenced in a study of cytomegalovirus exposure and HLA in healthy donors. It was with 60 Vbeta and 13 Jbeta primers that the PCR ran. Clones were sequenced by immunoSEQ multiplex PCR, and TCRdb holds only the in-frame ones, with some missing. This table holds 150,000 to 200,000 clones, 77% found once. Sequencing input: PBMCs. Receptors originate from a woman aged 25 to 45 in good health and CMV-seronegative.

The chain has TRBV6-4 and TRBJ2-2; 7 positions agree with TRBD1. Germline lookup yields CDR1 MRHNA and CDR2 SNTAGT. V shed 5 bases and J 1 base; nucleotides not matched to a gene: 1. The CDR3 is made up of 14 amino acids. CDR3: CASSRTGNTGELFF. The CDR3 DNA follows: TGTGCCAGCAGTCGGACAGGGAACACCGGGGAGCTGTTTTTT.

The rearrangement uses TRBV13 and TRBJ2-1; 8 bases are a match to TRBD2. The germline V gene encodes CDR1 PRHDT and CDR2 FYEKMQ (reference sequence). The CDR3 loop spans 15 amino acids. V was pared by 5 bases and J by 10 bases, with 13 bases of the junction left unmatched. This CDR3 is CASSRVLGGGREQFF. For the CDR3, the DNA is TGTGCCAGCAGCAGGGTTCTCGGGGGGGGGCGCGAGCAGTTCTTC.

The CDR3 sequence: CASSLSNTGELFF. CDR3 DNA: TGTGCCAGCAGCCTTAGTAACACCGGGGAGCTGTTTTTT. The genes are TRBV7-6 and TRBJ2-2, with D hard to call. Germline CDR1 reads SGHVS; CDR2 reads FNYEAQ. The CDR3 loop spans 13 amino acids. V gave up 5 bases and J gave up 2 bases, with 6 bases separating them.

The chain couples TRBV29-1 to TRBJ2-7; possibly TRBD1 for D (6 bases). CDR3 length equals 11 residues. Germline values: CDR1 SQVTM, CDR2 ANQGSEA. Trimming stripped 6 bases from V and 2 bases from J, with 8 bases between. DNA of the CDR3: TGCAGCGTCCAGGGGACCTACGAGCAGTACTTC. Translation: CSVQGTYEQYF.

The chain carries TRBV11-1 and TRBJ1-1; the D gene is possibly TRBD1 (5 bases). The CDR3 covers 13 residues. Trimming removed 4 bases from V and 4 bases from J, with 10 bases in between. Per germline, CDR1 SGHAT and CDR2 FQDESV (reference sequence). This chain's CDR3 is CASSSYRGTEAFF. In DNA, the CDR3 is TGTGCCAGCAGCTCTTATAGGGGCACTGAAGCTTTCTTT.

This chain connects TRBV2 to TRBJ1-2, with 8 bases lining up with TRBD1. V lost 6 bases to trimming and J lost 5 bases; unmatched junction nucleotides: 5. This CDR3 has 13 amino acids. Germline CDR1 is SNHLY and CDR2 is FYNNEI. The CDR3 DNA sequence: TGTGCCAGCAGCCTAACAGGGGGGTATGGCTACACCTTC. Encoded protein: CASSLTGGYGYTF.

The V call is TRBV7-8, the J call TRBJ2-5; D perhaps matches TRBD2 (5 bases). V lost 6 bases and J 2 bases, leaving 13 bases between the germline ends. The CDR3 has 14 residues. From germline, CDR1 is SGHVS and CDR2 FQNEAQ. CDR3 bases: TGTGCCAGCAGTTCGAGGGTTCTTCAAGAGACCCAGTACTTC. Encoded protein: CASSSRVLQETQYF.

The rearrangement links TRBV2 to TRBJ2-2; D possibly corresponds to TRBD1 (5 bases). This CDR3 contains 14 residues. Germline CDR1 and CDR2: SNHLY and FYNNEI. V lost 6 bases, J lost 7 bases, and 15 bases lay in between. Here the CDR3 DNA reads TGTGCCAGCAGGTCCCAGGGCGTTAACGGGGAGCTGTTTTTT. Its protein product is CASRSQGVNGELFF.

The chain is built from TRBV5-1 and TRBJ2-6, with D possibly TRBD1 on 6 matching bases. Trimming shortened V by 2 bases and J by 1 base, and 7 bases separated the two germline ends. Germline loops: CDR1 SGHRS, CDR2 YFSETQ. The CDR3 covers 15 residues. The CDR3 sequence: CASSFTGSGANVLTF. The CDR3 DNA reads TGCGCCAGCAGCTTTACAGGGTCTGGGGCCAACGTCCTGACTTTC.

In its sample, this clone was seen a few times. This chain's CDR3 is CASRPENYGYTF. Here the CDR3 DNA reads TGCGCCAGCAGACCAGAAAACTATGGCTACACCTTC. The chain joins TRBV5-1 to TRBJ1-2, with D unresolved. CDR3 length: 12 residues. Germline CDR1 reads SGHRS; CDR2 reads YFSETQ. The ends were cut back, 5 bases at V and 2 bases at J, with 7 bases in the middle.

The DNA of the CDR3 is TGTGCCAGCAGTGCCGAGGTGGATGGCTACACCTTC. As protein: CASSAEVDGYTF. The chain is built from TRBV6-6 and TRBJ1-2; D ambiguous. The CDR3 sequence is 12 residues long. The germline V and J ends were trimmed by 5 bases and 6 bases, with 10 bases remaining between them. Germline V gene lookup returns CDR1 MNHNY and CDR2 SVGAGI (reference sequence).

This clone was detected a few times. The chain combines TRBV5-1 with TRBJ1-4, with 10 bases identical to TRBD1. J gave up 8 bases and V 3 bases, and 10 bases lay outside the gene matches. The CDR3 covers 16 residues. The germline CDR1 and CDR2 sequences are SGHRS and YFSETQ. The CDR3 loop is CASSSPLGTGVEKLFF. For the CDR3, the DNA is TGCGCCAGCAGCTCACCCTTGGGGACAGGGGTAGAAAAACTGTTTTTT.

This clone was found a few times. Other DNA sequences from this sample encode an identical CDR3 as well. The genes are TRBV29-1 and TRBJ2-7; TRBD1 is a possible D gene (6 bases). The ends were cut back, 0 bases at V and 3 bases at J, with 6 bases in the middle. CDR1 is SQVTM and CDR2 is ANQGSEA in the germline V gene. There are 12 residues in the CDR3. The CDR3 DNA reads TGCAGCGTTGAAGAAGGGGGCTACGAGCAGTACTTC. Translation gives CSVEEGGYEQYF.

The chain uses TRBV7-2 and TRBJ2-5; D is uncertain. Trimming shortened V by 4 bases and J by 4 bases, and 10 bases separated the two germline ends. Germline values: CDR1 SGHTA, CDR2 FQGNSA. The CDR3 loop spans 13 amino acids. Here the CDR3 reads CASSSRLGETQYF. The CDR3 DNA sequence: TGTGCCAGCAGCTCTCGACTGGGAGAGACCCAGTACTTC.